Below, 3 T cell receptor beta chains from the same sample are listed, as sequenced in a study of cytomegalovirus exposure and HLA in healthy donors. The primer mix had 60 Vbeta and 13 Jbeta primers. This table comes from immunoSEQ multiplex PCR, and its TCRdb copy is limited to in-frame clones, with some not included. The table records about 150,000 clones, about 83% of them present only once. Sequenced: PBMCs. The receptor source for this set is a man between 35 and 55 years old in good health and CMV-seropositive.

This clone was observed once. The chain combines TRBV19 with TRBJ1-2; the D is unclear. Per germline, CDR1 LNHDA and CDR2 SQIVND (reference sequence). The CDR3 spans 13 residues. Trimming shortened V by 6 bases and J by 6 bases, and 14 bases separated the two germline ends. Here the CDR3 DNA reads TGTGCCAGTAGATCCCCCGCTCGGGATGGCTACACCTTC. Protein: CASRSPARDGYTF.

The chain uses TRBV7-9 and TRBJ2-1, with 7 bases identical to TRBD2. The CDR3 is 15 amino acids. The V gene's germline CDR1 is SEHNR and CDR2 FQNEAQ (reference sequence). Germline trimming cut 3 bases from V and 6 bases from J; bases unmatched to any gene: 8. In DNA form, the CDR3 reads TGTGCCAGCAGCTTGCTCGCGGGAGTAGGCAATGAGCAGTTCTTC. Residues: CASSLLAGVGNEQFF.

J is TRBJ1-2 and V is TRBV7-9, with TRBD1 identical over 7 bases. CDR1 SEHNR and CDR2 FQNEAQ come from the germline V gene (reference sequence). This CDR3 is 14 amino acids long. V shed 5 bases, J shed 8 bases, and the junction held 11 bases outside the gene matches. CDR3 sequence (DNA): TGTGCCAGCAGCCGGGGGACAGCGGCGGGGGGCTACACCTTC. Translating it yields CASSRGTAAGGYTF.